This T cell receptor (beta chain) emerged from a study of long-term antiretroviral therapy in people with HIV. V was clipped by 1 base and J by 4 bases, with 11 bases between them. CDR1 is MGHRA, CDR2 YSYEKL, per germline. The CDR3 covers 15 residues. In the case of this clone: The antigen remains undetermined.

The immunoSEQ assay was v3.0, run at survey level. Here immunoSEQ multiplex PCR was the method, and the copy in TCRdb shows in-frame clones only, minus some. The table has fewer than 20,000 clones, around 94% seen once. Findings and limits, study-wide: Investigators report no available data on ART adherence, viral resistance or therapy changes. At every time point, clones expanded before ART dominated the repertoire.

The chain recombines TRBV4-1 with TRBJ1-5, with D tentatively TRBD1 (6 bases). This specimen was unsorted PBMCs, taken 6.4 years after starting antiretroviral therapy. The sequence derives from a woman aged 45-59 years with HIV. CDR3 loop: CASSQGGGPNQPQHF. In DNA form, the CDR3 reads TGCGCCAGCAGCCAAGGAGGGGGACCGAATCAGCCCCAGCATTTT.